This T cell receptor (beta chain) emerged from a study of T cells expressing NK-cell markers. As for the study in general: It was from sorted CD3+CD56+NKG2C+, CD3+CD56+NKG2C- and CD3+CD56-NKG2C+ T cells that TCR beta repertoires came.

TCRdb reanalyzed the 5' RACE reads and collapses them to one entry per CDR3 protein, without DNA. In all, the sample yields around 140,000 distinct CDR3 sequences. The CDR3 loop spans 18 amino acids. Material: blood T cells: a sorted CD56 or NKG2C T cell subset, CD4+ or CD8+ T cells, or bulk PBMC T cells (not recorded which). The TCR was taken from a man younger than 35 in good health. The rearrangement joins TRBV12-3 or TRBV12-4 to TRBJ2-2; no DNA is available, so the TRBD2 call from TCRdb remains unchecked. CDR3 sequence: CASIPREGGLRNTGELFF.